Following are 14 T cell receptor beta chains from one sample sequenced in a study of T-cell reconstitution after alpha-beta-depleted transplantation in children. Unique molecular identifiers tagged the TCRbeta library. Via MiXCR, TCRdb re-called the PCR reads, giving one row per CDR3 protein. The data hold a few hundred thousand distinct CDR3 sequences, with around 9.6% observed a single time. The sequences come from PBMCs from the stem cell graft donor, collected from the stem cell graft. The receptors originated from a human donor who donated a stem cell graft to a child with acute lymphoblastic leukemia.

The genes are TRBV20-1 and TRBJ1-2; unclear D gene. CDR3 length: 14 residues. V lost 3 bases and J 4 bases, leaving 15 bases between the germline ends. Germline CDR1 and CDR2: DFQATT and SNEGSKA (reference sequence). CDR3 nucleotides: TGCAGTGCTAGTCCCGGACTGAGTTCCTATGGCTACACCTTC. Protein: CSASPGLSSYGYTF.

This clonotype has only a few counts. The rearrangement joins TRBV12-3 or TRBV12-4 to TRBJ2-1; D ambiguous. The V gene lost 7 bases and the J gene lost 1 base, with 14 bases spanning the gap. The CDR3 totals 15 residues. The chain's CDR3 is CASTLSSDSYNEQFF. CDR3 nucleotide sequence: TGTGCCAGCACCCTAAGTTCAGATTCCTACAATGAGCAGTTCTTC.

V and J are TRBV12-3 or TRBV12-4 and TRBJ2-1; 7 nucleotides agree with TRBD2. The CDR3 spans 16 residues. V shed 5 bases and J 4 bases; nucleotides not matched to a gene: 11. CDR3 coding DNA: TGTGCCAGCAGTGCTAGCGGTGCAGAGTGGTACAATGAGCAGTTCTTC. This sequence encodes CASSASGAEWYNEQFF.

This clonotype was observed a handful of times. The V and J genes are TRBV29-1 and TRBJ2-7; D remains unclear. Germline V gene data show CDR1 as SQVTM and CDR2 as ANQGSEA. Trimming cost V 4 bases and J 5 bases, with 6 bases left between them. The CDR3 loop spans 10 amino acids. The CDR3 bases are TGCAGCGTTGGAGGCCACGAGCAGTACTTC. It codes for CSVGGHEQYF.

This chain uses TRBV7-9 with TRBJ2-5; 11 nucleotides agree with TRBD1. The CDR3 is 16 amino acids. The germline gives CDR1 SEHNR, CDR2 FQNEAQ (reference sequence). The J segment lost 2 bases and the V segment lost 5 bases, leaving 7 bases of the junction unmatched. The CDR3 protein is CASSTIGDRGQETQYF. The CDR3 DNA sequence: TGTGCCAGCAGCACTATTGGGGACAGGGGGCAAGAGACCCAGTACTTC. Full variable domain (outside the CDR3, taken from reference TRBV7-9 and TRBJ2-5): DTGVSQNPRHKITKRGQNVTFRCDPISEHNRLYWYRQTLGQGPEFLTYFQNEAQLEKSRLLSDRFSAERPKGSFSTLEIQRTEQGDSAMYLCASSTIGDRGQETQYFGPGTRLLVL.

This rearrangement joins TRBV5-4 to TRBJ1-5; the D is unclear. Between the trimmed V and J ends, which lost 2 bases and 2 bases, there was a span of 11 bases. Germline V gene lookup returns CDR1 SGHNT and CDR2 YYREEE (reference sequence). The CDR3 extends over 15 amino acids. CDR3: CASSFGPWGNQPQHF. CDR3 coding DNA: TGTGCCAGCAGCTTCGGGCCCTGGGGCAATCAGCCCCAGCATTTT.

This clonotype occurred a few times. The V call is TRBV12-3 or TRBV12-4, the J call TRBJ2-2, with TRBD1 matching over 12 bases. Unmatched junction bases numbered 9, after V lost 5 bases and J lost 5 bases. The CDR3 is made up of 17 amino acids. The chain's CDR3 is CASSPGTGGSVTGELFF. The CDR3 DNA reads TGTGCCAGCAGTCCTGGGACAGGGGGCTCTGTTACCGGGGAGCTGTTTTTT.

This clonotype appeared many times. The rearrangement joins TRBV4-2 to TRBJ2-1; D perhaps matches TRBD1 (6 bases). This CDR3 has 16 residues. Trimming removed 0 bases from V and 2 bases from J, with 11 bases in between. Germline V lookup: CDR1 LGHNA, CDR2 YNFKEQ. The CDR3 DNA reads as TGTGCCAGCAGCCAAGACGAGACAGGCCCCTACAATGAGCAGTTCTTC. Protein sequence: CASSQDETGPYNEQFF.

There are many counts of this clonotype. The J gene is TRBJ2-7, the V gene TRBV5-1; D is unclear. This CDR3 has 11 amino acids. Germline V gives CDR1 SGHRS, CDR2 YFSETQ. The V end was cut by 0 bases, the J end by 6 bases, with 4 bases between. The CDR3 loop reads CASSLVGEQYF. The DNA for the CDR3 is TGCGCCAGCAGCTTGGTGGGCGAGCAGTACTTC.

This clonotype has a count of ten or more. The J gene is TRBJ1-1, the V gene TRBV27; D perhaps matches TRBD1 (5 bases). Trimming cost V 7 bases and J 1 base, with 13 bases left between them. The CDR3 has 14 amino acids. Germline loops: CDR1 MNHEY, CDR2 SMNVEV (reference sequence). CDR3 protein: CASTLGGPNTEAFF. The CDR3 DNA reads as TGTGCCAGCACCCTGGGGGGACCGAACACTGAAGCTTTCTTT.

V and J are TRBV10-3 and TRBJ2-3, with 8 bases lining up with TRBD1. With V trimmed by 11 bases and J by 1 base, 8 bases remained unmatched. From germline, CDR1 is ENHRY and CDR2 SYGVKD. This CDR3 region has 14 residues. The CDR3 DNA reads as TGTGCCTCACACAGGGGGGTCGGCACAGATACGCAGTATTTT. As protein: CASHRGVGTDTQYF.

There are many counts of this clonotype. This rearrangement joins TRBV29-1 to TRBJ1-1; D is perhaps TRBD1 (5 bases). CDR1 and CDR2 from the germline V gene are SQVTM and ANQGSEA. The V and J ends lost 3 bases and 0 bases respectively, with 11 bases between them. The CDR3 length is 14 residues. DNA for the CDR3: TGCAGCGTTGATCAGGGAGGAATGAACACTGAAGCTTTCTTT. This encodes CSVDQGGMNTEAFF.

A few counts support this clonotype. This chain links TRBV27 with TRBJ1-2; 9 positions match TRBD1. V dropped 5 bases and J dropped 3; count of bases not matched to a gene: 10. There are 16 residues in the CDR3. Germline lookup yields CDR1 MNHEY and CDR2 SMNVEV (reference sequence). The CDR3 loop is CASSTGQGFDDYGYTF. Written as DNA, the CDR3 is TGTGCCAGCAGTACGGGACAGGGCTTTGACGACTATGGCTACACCTTC.

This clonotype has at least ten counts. CDR3 coding DNA: TGTGCCATCAGTGACGGCAGCTCTGGAAACACCATATATTTT. Translation: CAISDGSSGNTIYF. The chain joins TRBV10-3 to TRBJ1-3; D remains unclear. The CDR3 loop spans 14 amino acids. The V and J ends lost 3 bases and 0 bases respectively, with 6 bases between them. Germline-derived CDR1 and CDR2 are ENHRY and SYGVKD.